The 5 T cell receptor beta chains given below trace back to one sample, sequenced in a study of CD8 T cells in ankylosing spondylitis. TCRdb independently ran MiXCR on the 5' RACE reads; one entry per CDR3 protein. The table has about 200,000 distinct CDR3 sequences, roughly 25% seen once. What was sequenced was blood, either unsorted or a sorted T cell fraction (not recorded which). These receptors all come from a male donor with ankylosing spondylitis or in good health (not recorded which).

This clonotype was seen only a few times. This chain joins TRBV20-1 and TRBJ2-5; D is unresolved. V dropped 6 bases and J dropped 4 bases, with 12 bases sitting between them. Germline values: CDR1 DFQATT, CDR2 SNEGSKA (reference sequence). The CDR3 runs to 12 residues. CDR3 sequence: CSAMGSPETQYF. The CDR3 nucleotides read TGCAGTGCCATGGGGTCCCCAGAGACCCAGTACTTC.

Worth noting for this clonotype: A read error may explain this, as a much larger clone is one base away. The V call is TRBV24-1, the J call TRBJ2-4, with D maybe TRBD2 (7 bases). The CDR3 length is 14 residues. The germline CDR1 and CDR2 sequences are KGHDR and SFDVKD. The CDR3 DNA is TGTGCCACCAGTGATTGGGGGGGCTCGAACATTCAGCACTTC. Translated: CATSDWGGSNIQHF.

This rearrangement joins TRBV29-1 to TRBJ2-7, with 7 bases that match TRBD1. The V segment lost 6 bases and the J segment 4 bases; nucleotides outside the gene matches: 3. There are 11 residues in the CDR3. Germline CDR1 reads SQVTM; CDR2 reads ANQGSEA. In DNA form, the CDR3 reads TGCAGCGTAGAACAGGGGTACGAGCAGTACTTC. It is translated as CSVEQGYEQYF.

CDR3 region: CASSGTGENQPQHF. CDR3 nucleotide sequence: TGTGCCAGCAGCGGGACAGGGGAGAATCAGCCCCAGCATTTT. V is TRBV6-1 and J is TRBJ1-5; 10 bases agree with TRBD1. Germline CDR1 reads MNHNS; CDR2 reads SASEGT. This CDR3 spans 14 amino acids. V lost 6 bases, J lost 4 bases, and 3 bases stayed unmatched.

At least ten counts were recorded for this clonotype. The chain joins TRBV20-1 to TRBJ1-1; D is unclear. Germline CDR1 and CDR2: DFQATT and SNEGSKA (reference sequence). Trimming took off 0 bases at V and 1 base at J, with 21 bases between the two ends. The length of the CDR3 is 18 residues. The CDR3 sequence: CSARERISNRTRNTEAFF. Here the CDR3 DNA reads TGCAGTGCTAGAGAGCGAATTAGTAACCGAACTAGGAACACTGAAGCTTTCTTT.